A single sample gave rise to the 15 T cell receptor beta chains below, sequenced in a study of T cells in women clearing cervical HPV infection. Method: immunoSEQ multiplex PCR; TCRdb's copy keeps in-frame clones and lacks some. This sample's table has some 43,000 clones. The specimen was blood buffy coat. The receptor set was obtained from a woman aged 18 to 75 with a cervical HPV16 infection that either progressed to CIN3+ or cleared (not recorded which).

With respect to this clone: Sequencing ends 3 residues short of the CDR3 end; the germline J gene provides the rest. The chain joins TRBV5-1 to TRBJ1-2, with D hard to call. The CDR3 contains 14 residues. CDR1 and CDR2 (germline): SGHRS, YFSETQ. V lost 5 bases and J lost 3, with 14 bases in between. The chain's CDR3 is CASSISVADYGYTF. The sequenced CDR3 bases are TGCGCCAGCAGTATTTCGGTAGCAGACTATGGC.

Note on this clone: Coverage ceases 3 residues before the CDR3 finishes, and the germline J gene fills in the end. The genes are TRBV5-1 and TRBJ2-3; 8 bases are a match to TRBD2. CDR3 length: 15 residues. Germline CDR1 and CDR2: SGHRS and YFSETQ. The part of the CDR3 DNA that was read is TGCGCCAGCAGCTTGAGGCGGGGGGATCAAGAGACG. This sequence encodes CASSLRRGDQET. The entire CDR3 reads CASSLRRGDQETQYF.

Points on this clone: The read ends 3 residues shy of where the CDR3 ends; the end is completed using the germline J gene. This chain uses TRBV5-1 with TRBJ2-5; the D call may be TRBD1 or TRBD2 (5 bases each). CDR1 is SGHRS and CDR2 is YFSETQ in the germline V gene. Trimming stripped 7 bases from V and 4 bases from J, with 17 bases between. This CDR3 spans 14 amino acids. The CDR3 bases that were read are TGCGCCAGCTCCCTAGGGGAGATTCTAGAGACC. Amino acid sequence: CASSLGEILET. The entire CDR3 sequence reads CASSLGEILETQYF.

Details on this clone: The CDR3 is cut off 3 residues early in the read; its end comes from the germline J gene. This sequence joins TRBV5-1 and TRBJ1-1; 7 bases agree with TRBD1. CDR3 size: 16 residues. Germline V gene sequence: CDR1 SGHRS, CDR2 YFSETQ. The J segment lost 3 bases and the V segment lost 3 bases, leaving 11 bases of the junction unmatched. Partial CDR3 DNA: TGCGCCAGCAGCTCCTCCTCGAGGGGGCGGGACACTGAA. Translating it yields CASSSSSRGRDTE. In full, the CDR3 reads CASSSSSRGRDTEAFF.

Regarding this clone: The DNA ends 3 residues before the CDR3 does, and the rest of the CDR3 is filled in from the germline J gene. This chain joins TRBV20-1 and TRBJ2-7; TRBD1 agrees at 10 bases. Germline V lookup: CDR1 DFQATT, CDR2 SNEGSKA (reference sequence). J lost 4 bases, V lost 0 bases, and 3 bases had no gene match. The CDR3 runs to 14 residues. CDR3 DNA (partial): TGCAGTGCTAGAGAGACAGGGGGCCCTTACGAG. It specifies CSARETGGPYE. The whole CDR3 protein reads CSARETGGPYEQYF.

In regard to this clone: Coverage ceases 3 residues before the CDR3 finishes, and the germline J gene fills in the end. The V gene is TRBV7-2, the J gene TRBJ2-7; D ambiguous. The CDR3 consists of 14 residues. V was pared by 1 base and J by 6 bases, with 13 bases between. The germline gives CDR1 SGHTA, CDR2 FQGNSA. Here the CDR3 reads CASSLDSGSPEQYF. Partial CDR3 DNA: TGTGCCAGCAGCTTAGATTCCGGTAGCCCCGAG.

In the case of this clone: From the germline J gene comes the end of the CDR3, since the read stops 3 residues before it. V and J are TRBV20-1 and TRBJ1-1; no definite D call. V was trimmed by 4 bases and J by 0 bases, leaving 15 bases between them. Per germline, CDR1 DFQATT and CDR2 SNEGSKA (reference sequence). The CDR3 extends over 15 amino acids. Incomplete CDR3 DNA: TGCAGTGCTAATGTGGGCAGGATCATGAACACTGAA. It encodes CSANVGRIMNTE. The CDR3 reads in full as CSANVGRIMNTEAFF.

Concerning this clone itself: Read data end 3 residues before the CDR3 end; the end is taken from the germline J gene. The J gene is TRBJ1-5, the V gene TRBV5-1; TRBD1 matches 11 bases. The CDR3 is made up of 20 amino acids. Germline V gene data show CDR1 as SGHRS and CDR2 as YFSETQ. Trimming cost V 4 bases and J 4 bases; bases outside gene matches: 19. Here the CDR3 reads CASSPISDRGRNGSNQPQHF. The DNA read from the CDR3 is TGCGCCAGCAGCCCAATTTCGGACAGGGGGCGAAACGGGTCAAATCAGCCC.

As to this clone: The read comes to an end 3 residues before the CDR3 does, leaving the germline J gene to fill in the end. The chain links TRBV6-2 or TRBV6-3 to TRBJ1-5; TRBD1 is a possible D gene (6 bases). The V gene lost 4 bases and the J gene lost 6 bases, with 10 bases spanning the gap. The CDR3 consists of 13 residues. Germline-derived CDR1 and CDR2 are MNHEY and SVGEGT. The part of the CDR3 DNA that was read is TGTGCCAGCAGTTTAGGGGGTGCTCAGCCC. Translating it yields CASSLGGAQP. The entire CDR3 sequence reads CASSLGGAQPQHF.

Details on this clone: The read finishes 3 residues shy of the CDR3 end, and the germline J gene is used to complete it. This rearrangement joins TRBV7-2 to TRBJ2-5; possibly TRBD1 or TRBD2 for D (5 bases each). The CDR3 sequence is 13 residues long. From germline, CDR1 is SGHTA and CDR2 FQGNSA. V was shortened by 4 bases and J by 5 bases, with 11 bases between the two germline ends. CDR3 residues: CASSSVREETQYF. The covered CDR3 bases are TGTGCCAGCAGCTCCGTCAGGGAGGAGACC.

A word on this clone: The read terminates 3 residues ahead of where the CDR3 ends, so the germline J gene completes it. Within the sample, other DNA sequences also encode this same CDR3. The chain employs TRBV7-9 and TRBJ1-2; D possibly corresponds to TRBD1 (6 bases). V was shortened by 5 bases and J by 4 bases, with 11 bases between the two germline ends. This CDR3 is built from 13 residues. Germline V gene data show CDR1 as SEHNR and CDR2 as FQNEAQ (reference sequence). The CDR3 is CASSLEGVYGYTF. CDR3 DNA, as far as it was read: TGTGCCAGCAGCCTAGAGGGGGTCTATGGC.

Note on this clone: The read gets to within 3 residues of the CDR3 end, and the germline J gene fills in the rest. The chain uses TRBV20-1 and TRBJ1-5; 8 positions agree with TRBD1. Germline V gene lookup returns CDR1 DFQATT and CDR2 SNEGSKA (reference sequence). The CDR3 length is 15 residues. Germline trimming cut 4 bases from V and 1 base from J; bases unmatched to any gene: 6. The CDR3 sequence is CSANQGAGSNQPQHF. The sequenced CDR3 bases are TGCAGTGCTAACCAGGGGGCTGGGAGCAATCAGCCC.

In the case of this clone: The read falls 3 residues short of the CDR3 end, and the missing part is taken from the germline J gene. The V and J genes are TRBV5-6 and TRBJ2-7, with 9 nucleotides matching TRBD1. The V segment lost 4 bases and the J segment 5 bases; nucleotides outside the gene matches: 4. Germline V gives CDR1 SGHDT, CDR2 YYEEEE. The CDR3 length is 13 residues. This CDR3 reads CASSPGTGNEQYF. CDR3 DNA, as far as it was read: TGTGCCAGCAGCCCAGGGACAGGGAACGAG. The full variable domain, in which reference TRBV5-6 and TRBJ2-7 provide the parts outside the CDR3, is DAGVTQSPTHLIKTRGQQVTLRCSPKSGHDTVSWYQQALGQGPQFIFQYYEEEERQRGNFPDRFSGHQFPNYSSELNVNALLLGDSALYLCASSPGTGNEQYFGPGTRLTVT.

Comment on this clone: The CDR3 extends 3 residues past the end of the read, so its final part is completed from the germline J gene. The chain employs TRBV28 and TRBJ2-7; TRBD2 matches at 8 bases. With V trimmed by 7 bases and J by 2 bases, 4 bases remained unmatched. Germline V gene data show CDR1 as MDHEN and CDR2 as SYDVKM. The CDR3 totals 13 residues. The part of the CDR3 DNA that was read is TGTGCCAGCACTCCAGCGGGGGCCTACGAG. This encodes CASTPAGAYE. The entire CDR3 sequence reads CASTPAGAYEQYF. Variable domain in full (rest from reference TRBV28 and TRBJ2-7): DVKVTQSSRYLVKRTGEKVFLECVQDMDHENMFWYRQDPGLGLRLIYFSYDVKMKEKGDIPEGYSVSREKKERFSLILESASTNQTSMYLCASTPAGAYEQYFGPGTRLTVT.

For this clone: The CDR3 extends 3 residues past the end of the read, so its final part is completed from the germline J gene. The chain uses TRBV20-1 and TRBJ1-6; 7 bases match TRBD1. The ends lost 6 bases at V and 7 bases at J; junction bases unmatched: 9. CDR1 is DFQATT and CDR2 is SNEGSKA in the germline V gene (reference sequence). There are 14 residues in the CDR3. The CDR3 is CSARPGQLNSPLHF. The sequenced part of the CDR3 DNA is TGCAGTGCGAGACCGGGACAGCTAAATTCACCC.